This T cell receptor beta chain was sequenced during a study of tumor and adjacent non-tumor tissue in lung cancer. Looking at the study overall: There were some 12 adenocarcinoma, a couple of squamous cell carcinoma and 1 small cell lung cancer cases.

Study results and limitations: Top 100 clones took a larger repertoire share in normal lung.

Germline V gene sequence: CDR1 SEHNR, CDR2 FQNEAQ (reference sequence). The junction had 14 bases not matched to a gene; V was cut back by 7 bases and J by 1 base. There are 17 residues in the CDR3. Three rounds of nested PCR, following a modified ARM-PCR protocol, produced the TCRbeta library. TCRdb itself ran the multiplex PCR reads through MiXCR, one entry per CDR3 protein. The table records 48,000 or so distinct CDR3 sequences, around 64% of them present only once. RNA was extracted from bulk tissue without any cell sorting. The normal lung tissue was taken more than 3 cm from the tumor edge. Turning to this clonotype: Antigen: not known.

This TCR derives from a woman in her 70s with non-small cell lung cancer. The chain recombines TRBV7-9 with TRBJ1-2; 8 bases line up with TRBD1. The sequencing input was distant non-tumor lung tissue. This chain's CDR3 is CASTTYWRTGNNYGYTF. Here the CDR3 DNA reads TGTGCCAGCACCACATACTGGAGGACAGGGAATAACTATGGCTACACCTTC.